A selection of T cell receptor beta chains follows, all from one sample in a study of cytomegalovirus exposure and HLA in healthy donors. Assay used: immunoSEQ multiplex PCR; TCRdb lists only in-frame clones, some missing. Among more than 130,000 clones listed, around 90% were seen once. The specimen sequenced was PBMCs. These receptors originate from a woman between 18 and 29 years old in good health and CMV-seropositive. The CDR3 runs from the conserved cysteine through the conserved F or W. A D gene is named only where the DNA matches it firmly. The size of a clone is reported for some rows only, either as once, few or many, or as a class for expanded clones.

clone_size	d_call	j_call	v_call	cdr3_aa	cdr3_nt
-	-	TRBJ1-2	TRBV6-1	CASSGSGERLGYTF	TGTGCCAGCAGTGGTTCAGGGGAGCGTTTAGGCTACACCTTC
-	-	TRBJ1-2	TRBV28	CASSFPLGLANYGYTF	TGTGCCAGCAGTTTTCCCCTGGGACTAGCTAACTATGGCTACACCTTC
-	-	TRBJ2-7	TRBV5-1	CASSLPGASSYEQYF	TGCGCCAGCAGCTTGCCGGGTGCTAGCTCCTACGAGCAGTACTTC
once	-	TRBJ1-3	TRBV10-3	CAISPPREVVNTIYF	TGTGCCATCAGTCCCCCCAGGGAAGTCGTAAACACCATATATTTT
few	TRBD1	TRBJ2-7	TRBV6-5	CASRRQGRYEQYF	TGTGCCAGCAGGCGACAGGGTCGGTACGAGCAGTACTTC
-	TRBD2	TRBJ2-5	TRBV7-2	CASSPTSGGAGETQYF	TGTGCCAGCAGCCCGACTAGCGGGGGGGCGGGGGAGACCCAGTACTTC
-	-	TRBJ2-5	TRBV29-1	CSVGPGHQETQYF	TGCAGCGTTGGCCCAGGGCACCAAGAGACCCAGTACTTC
-	TRBD1	TRBJ1-1	TRBV7-9	CASSLAGTGYTEAFF	TGTGCCAGCAGCTTAGCGGGGACAGGGTACACTGAAGCTTTCTTT
-	-	TRBJ1-2	TRBV9	CASSVMRGRYGYTF	TGTGCCAGCAGCGTAATGCGGGGTAGGTATGGCTACACCTTC
-	TRBD1	TRBJ2-1	TRBV25-1	CASSVNRGSSYNEQFF	TGTGCCAGCAGTGTAAACAGGGGTAGCTCCTACAATGAGCAGTTCTTC
few	TRBD2	TRBJ2-5	TRBV5-1	CASSLGLAGETQYF	TGCGCCAGCAGCTTGGGACTAGCGGGAGAGACCCAGTACTTC
-	-	TRBJ2-7	TRBV5-1	CASSPTGTYEQYF	TGCGCCAGCAGCCCTACAGGGACCTACGAGCAGTACTTC
few	-	TRBJ2-3	TRBV6-4	CASSDGGGSTDTQYF	TGTGCCAGCAGTGACGGAGGCGGGAGCACAGATACGCAGTATTTT
few	TRBD1	TRBJ2-2	TRBV7-3	CASSTTGLYTGELFF	TGTGCCAGCAGCACGACAGGGCTCTACACCGGGGAGCTGTTTTTT
-	TRBD2	TRBJ2-7	TRBV5-1	CASSRLREAYEQYF	TGCGCCAGCAGCAGGTTGCGGGAGGCCTACGAGCAGTACTTC
few	TRBD2	TRBJ2-7	TRBV2	CASGTSGAVEQYF	TGTGCCAGTGGGACTAGCGGGGCGGTCGAGCAGTACTTC
once	-	TRBJ2-7	TRBV6-5	CASSYKGNEQYF	TGTGCCAGCAGTTATAAGGGGAACGAGCAGTACTTC
-	TRBD2	TRBJ2-3	TRBV28	CASNLRGGTDTQYF	TGTGCCAGCAATTTGCGGGGGGGCACAGATACGCAGTATTTT
once	-	TRBJ1-4	TRBV29-1	CSVAPNADEKLFF	TGCAGCGTGGCCCCGAACGCTGATGAAAAACTGTTTTTT
-	TRBD1	TRBJ2-1	TRBV28	CASSLWATGGGEQFF	TGTGCCAGCAGTTTATGGGCCACAGGGGGAGGCGAGCAGTTCTTC
-	TRBD1	TRBJ1-6	TRBV7-2	CASSPRGTGDNSPLHF	TGTGCCAGCAGCCCCAGGGGGACAGGGGATAATTCACCCCTCCACTTT
-	-	TRBJ2-7	TRBV10-3	CAISAPLTRYGWEQYF	TGTGCCATCAGTGCTCCATTGACACGTTATGGATGGGAGCAGTACTTC
once	TRBD2	TRBJ2-1	TRBV5-4	CASSLGTSGVFNEQFF	TGTGCCAGCAGCTTGGGCACTAGCGGGGTCTTTAATGAGCAGTTCTTC
-	-	TRBJ2-7	TRBV30	CAWSPRFYEQYF	TGTGCCTGGAGTCCTAGATTCTACGAGCAGTACTTC
-	TRBD2	TRBJ2-1	TRBV6-1	CASSDGTGGPDEQFF	TGTGCCAGCAGTGACGGGACGGGGGGGCCGGATGAGCAGTTCTTC
-	-	TRBJ2-7	TRBV5-1	CAGEQRRGYEQYF	TGCGCCGGCGAACAAAGAAGAGGCTACGAGCAGTACTTC
-	-	TRBJ1-6	TRBV9	CASSVQGRGNSPLHF	TGTGCCAGCAGCGTACAGGGCCGGGGGAATTCACCCCTCCACTTT
-	-	TRBJ1-5	TRBV28	CASSLAGAVEVQPQHF	TGTGCCAGCAGTTTAGCAGGGGCTGTGGAAGTTCAGCCCCAGCATTTT
-	-	TRBJ2-7	TRBV18	CASSPVGTYEQYF	TGTGCCAGCTCACCGGTCGGTACCTACGAGCAGTACTTC
-	TRBD2	TRBJ2-3	TRBV5-4	CASSLGVAGVTDTQYF	TGTGCCAGCAGCTTGGGAGTAGCGGGGGTAACAGATACGCAGTATTTT
once	TRBD2	TRBJ2-3	TRBV9	CASSVSGGRSDTQYF	TGTGCCAGCAGCGTATCCGGCGGGAGGTCAGATACGCAGTATTTT
-	-	TRBJ2-7	TRBV5-1	CASSHPGYEQYF	TGCGCCAGCAGCCACCCAGGGTACGAGCAGTACTTC
many	-	TRBJ1-2	TRBV6-5	CASSLGVNYGYTF	TGTGCCAGCAGTTTAGGGGTTAACTATGGCTACACCTTC
once	TRBD2	TRBJ2-7	TRBV28	CAGGRGSSYEQYF	TGTGCCGGAGGGAGGGGATCCTCCTACGAGCAGTACTTC
-	TRBD1	TRBJ2-5	TRBV10-1	CASSTGTGVKTQYF	TGCGCCAGCAGTACTGGGACAGGGGTGAAGACCCAGTACTTC
-	TRBD1	TRBJ1-2	TRBV6-5	CASSSGQGVCYGYTF	TGTGCCAGCAGTTCGGGACAGGGGGTTTGCTATGGCTACACCTTC
once	TRBD2	TRBJ2-2	TRBV30	CAWQAGGQDTGELFF	TGTGCCTGGCAAGCGGGGGGGCAGGACACCGGGGAGCTGTTTTTT
once	-	TRBJ2-3	TRBV18	CASSPPLADTQYF	TGTGCCAGCTCACCACCGTTAGCAGATACGCAGTATTTT
-	TRBD2	TRBJ2-1	TRBV27	CASSLSGGGATLRGNEQFF	TGTGCCAGCAGTTTATCAGGCGGGGGGGCCACCCTACGGGGCAATGAGCAGTTCTTC
once	-	TRBJ2-4	TRBV19	CASSIDWANLAKNIQYF	TGTGCCAGTAGTATAGATTGGGCAAATCTAGCCAAAAACATTCAGTACTTC
-	-	TRBJ2-1	TRBV4-2	CASSQERGGAGQFF	TGTGCCAGCAGCCAAGAACGTGGGGGCGCGGGGCAGTTCTTC
once	TRBD2	TRBJ2-3	TRBV27	CASSRSGRETDTQYF	TGTGCCAGCAGTAGGAGCGGGAGAGAGACAGATACGCAGTATTTT
-	-	TRBJ1-1	TRBV7-2	CASSLVGLLGGVNTEAFF	TGTGCCAGCAGCTTAGTGGGGTTGTTGGGGGGAGTAAACACTGAAGCTTTCTTT
-	TRBD1	TRBJ2-5	TRBV5-4	CASNNLGTEETQYF	TGTGCCAGCAACAACCTAGGGACAGAAGAGACCCAGTACTTC